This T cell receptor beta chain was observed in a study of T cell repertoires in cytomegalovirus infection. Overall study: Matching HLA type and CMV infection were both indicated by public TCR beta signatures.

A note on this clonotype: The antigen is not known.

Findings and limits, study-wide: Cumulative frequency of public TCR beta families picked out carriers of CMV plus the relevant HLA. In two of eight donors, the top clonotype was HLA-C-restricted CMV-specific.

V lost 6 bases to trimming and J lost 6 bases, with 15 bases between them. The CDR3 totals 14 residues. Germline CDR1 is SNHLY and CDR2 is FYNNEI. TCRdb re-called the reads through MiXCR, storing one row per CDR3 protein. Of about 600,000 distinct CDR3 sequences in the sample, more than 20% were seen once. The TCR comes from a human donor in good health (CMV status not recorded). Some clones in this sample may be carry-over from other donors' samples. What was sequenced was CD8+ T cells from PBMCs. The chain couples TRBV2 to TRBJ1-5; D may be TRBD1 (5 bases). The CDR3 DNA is TGTGCCAGCAGCCCCCGGGGGGGGAGTCAGCCCCAGCATTTT. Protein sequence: CASSPRGGSQPQHF. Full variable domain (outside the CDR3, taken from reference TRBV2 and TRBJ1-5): EPEVTQTPSHQVTQMGQEVILRCVPISNHLYFYWYRQILGQKVEFLVSFYNNEISEKSEIFDDQFSVERPDGSNFTLKIRSTKLEDSAMYFCASSPRGGSQPQHFGDGTRLSIL.